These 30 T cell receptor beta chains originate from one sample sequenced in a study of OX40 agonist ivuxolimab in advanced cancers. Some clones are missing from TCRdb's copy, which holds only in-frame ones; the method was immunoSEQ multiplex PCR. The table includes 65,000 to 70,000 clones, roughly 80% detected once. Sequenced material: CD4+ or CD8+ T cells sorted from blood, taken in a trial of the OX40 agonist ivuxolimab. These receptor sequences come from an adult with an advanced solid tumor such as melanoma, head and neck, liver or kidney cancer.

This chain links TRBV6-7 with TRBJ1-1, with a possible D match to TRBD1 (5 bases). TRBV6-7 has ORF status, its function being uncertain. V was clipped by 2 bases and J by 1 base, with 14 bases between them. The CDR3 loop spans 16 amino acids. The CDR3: CASSYGKGLTNTEAFF. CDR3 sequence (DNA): TGTGCCAGCAGTTACGGGAAGGGGCTAACGAACACTGAAGCTTTCTTT.

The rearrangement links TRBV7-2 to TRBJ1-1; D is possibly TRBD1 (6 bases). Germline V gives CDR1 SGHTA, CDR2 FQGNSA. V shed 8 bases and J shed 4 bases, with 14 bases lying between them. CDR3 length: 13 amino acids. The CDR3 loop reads CASRRGAGTEAFF. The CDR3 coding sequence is TGTGCCAGCCGCCGGGGGGCCGGCACTGAAGCTTTCTTT.

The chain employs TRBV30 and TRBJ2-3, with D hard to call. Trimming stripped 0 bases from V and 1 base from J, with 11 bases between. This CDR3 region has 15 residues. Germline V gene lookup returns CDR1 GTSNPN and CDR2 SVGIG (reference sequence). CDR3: CAWSVGVARTDTQYF. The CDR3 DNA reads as TGTGCCTGGAGTGTAGGTGTTGCTCGCACAGATACGCAGTATTTT.

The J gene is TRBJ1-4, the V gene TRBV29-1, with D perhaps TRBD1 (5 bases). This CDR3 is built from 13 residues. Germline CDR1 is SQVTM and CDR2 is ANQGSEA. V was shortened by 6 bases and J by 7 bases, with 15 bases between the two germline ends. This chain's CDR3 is CSVSVGVGEKLFF. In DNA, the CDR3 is TGCAGCGTGTCCGTAGGGGTGGGTGAAAAACTGTTTTTT.

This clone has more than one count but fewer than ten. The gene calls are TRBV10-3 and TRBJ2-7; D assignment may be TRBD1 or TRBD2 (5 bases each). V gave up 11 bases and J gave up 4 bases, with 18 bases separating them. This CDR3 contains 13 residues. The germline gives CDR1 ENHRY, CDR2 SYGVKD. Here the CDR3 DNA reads TGTGCCGCCCACGGGGACCAATTGTACGAGCAGTACTTC. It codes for CAAHGDQLYEQYF.

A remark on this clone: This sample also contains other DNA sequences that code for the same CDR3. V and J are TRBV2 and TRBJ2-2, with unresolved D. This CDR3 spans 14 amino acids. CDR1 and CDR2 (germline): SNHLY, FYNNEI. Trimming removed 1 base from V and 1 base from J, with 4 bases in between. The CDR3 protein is CASSEVRNTGELFF. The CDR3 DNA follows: TGTGCCAGCAGTGAAGTCCGGAACACCGGGGAGCTGTTTTTT.

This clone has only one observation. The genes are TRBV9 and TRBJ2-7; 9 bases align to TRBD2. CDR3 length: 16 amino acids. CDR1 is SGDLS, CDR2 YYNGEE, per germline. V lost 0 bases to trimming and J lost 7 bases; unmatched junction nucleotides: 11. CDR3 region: CASSVDQAGGQGEQYF. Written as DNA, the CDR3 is TGTGCCAGCAGCGTAGATCAAGCGGGAGGCCAAGGGGAGCAGTACTTC.

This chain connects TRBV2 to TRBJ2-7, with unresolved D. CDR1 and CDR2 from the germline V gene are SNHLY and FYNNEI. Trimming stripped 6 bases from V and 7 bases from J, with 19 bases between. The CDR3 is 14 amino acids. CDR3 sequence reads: CASSQADARTEQYV. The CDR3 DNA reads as TGTGCCAGCAGCCAAGCAGACGCCCGGACGGAGCAGTACGTC.

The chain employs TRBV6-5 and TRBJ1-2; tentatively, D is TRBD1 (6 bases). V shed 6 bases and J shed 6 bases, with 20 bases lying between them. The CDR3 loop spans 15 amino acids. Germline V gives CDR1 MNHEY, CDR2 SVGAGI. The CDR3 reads CASSPWALGGDGYTF. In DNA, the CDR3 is TGTGCCAGCAGCCCCTGGGCCCTGGGGGGCGATGGCTACACCTTC.

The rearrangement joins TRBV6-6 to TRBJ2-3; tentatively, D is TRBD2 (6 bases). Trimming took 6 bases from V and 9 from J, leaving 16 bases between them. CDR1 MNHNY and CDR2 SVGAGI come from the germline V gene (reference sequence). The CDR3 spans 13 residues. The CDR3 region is CASSTLASMTQYF. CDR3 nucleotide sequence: TGTGCCAGCAGCACACTAGCATCAATGACGCAGTATTTT.

DNA of the CDR3: TGTGCCAGCAGCCAAGACTTTACGATGACTTACACCGGGGAGCTGTTTTTT. It yields the protein CASSQDFTMTYTGELFF. V is TRBV14 and J is TRBJ2-2; D is unresolved. The CDR3 extends over 17 amino acids. Trimming cost V 0 bases and J 3 bases, with 14 bases left between them. Germline-derived CDR1 and CDR2 are SGHDN and FVKESK.

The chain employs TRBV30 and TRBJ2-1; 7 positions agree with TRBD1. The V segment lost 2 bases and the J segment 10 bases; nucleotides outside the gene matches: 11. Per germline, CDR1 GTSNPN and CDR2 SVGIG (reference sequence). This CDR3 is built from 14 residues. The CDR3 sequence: CAWSHPGRGLEQFF. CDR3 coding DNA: TGTGCCTGGAGTCACCCGGGCAGGGGGTTAGAGCAGTTCTTC.

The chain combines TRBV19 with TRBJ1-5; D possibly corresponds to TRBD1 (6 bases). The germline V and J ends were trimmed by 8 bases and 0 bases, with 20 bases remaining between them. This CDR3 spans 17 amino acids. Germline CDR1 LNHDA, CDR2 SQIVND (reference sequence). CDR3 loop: CASVSTGGTTSNQPQHF. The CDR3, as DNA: TGTGCCAGTGTTTCGACCGGGGGCACAACTAGCAATCAGCCCCAGCATTTT.

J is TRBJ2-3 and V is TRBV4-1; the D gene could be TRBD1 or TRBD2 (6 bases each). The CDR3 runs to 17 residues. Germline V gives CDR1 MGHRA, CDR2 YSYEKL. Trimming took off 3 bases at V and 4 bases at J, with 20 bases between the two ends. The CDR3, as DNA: TGCGCCAGCAGCCATGCTCCTTGGAGGGGGGTGGCAGATACGCAGTATTTT. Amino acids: CASSHAPWRGVADTQYF.

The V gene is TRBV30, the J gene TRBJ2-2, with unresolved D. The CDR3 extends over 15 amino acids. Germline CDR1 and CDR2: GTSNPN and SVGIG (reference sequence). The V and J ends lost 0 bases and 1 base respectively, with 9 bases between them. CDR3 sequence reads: CAWSVVSKNTGELFF. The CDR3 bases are TGTGCCTGGAGTGTAGTCTCCAAGAACACCGGGGAGCTGTTTTTT.

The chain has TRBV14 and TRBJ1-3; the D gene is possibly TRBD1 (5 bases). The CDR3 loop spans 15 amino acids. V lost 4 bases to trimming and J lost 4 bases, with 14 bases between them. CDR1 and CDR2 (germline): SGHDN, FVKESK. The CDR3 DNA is TGTGCCAGCAGCCTCCTACAGGAATTCGGAAACACCATATATTTT. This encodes CASSLLQEFGNTIYF.

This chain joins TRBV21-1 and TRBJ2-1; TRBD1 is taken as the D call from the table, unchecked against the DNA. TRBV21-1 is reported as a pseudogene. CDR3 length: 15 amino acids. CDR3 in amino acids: CASSTGQGQYNEQFF. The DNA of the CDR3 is TGTGCCAGCAGTACGGGACAGGGGCAATACAATGAGCAGTTCTTC.

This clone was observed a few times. CDR3 protein: CASLDLAGGKEDGYTF. The CDR3 coding sequence is TGTGCCAGCCTGGATCTGGCAGGGGGCAAAGAAGATGGCTACACCTTC. The chain uses TRBV4-2 and TRBJ1-2; 8 nucleotides match TRBD1. The V and J ends lost 8 bases and 6 bases, in that order; junction bases with no gene match: 17. The CDR3 totals 16 residues. Germline V CDR1 and CDR2: LGHNA, YNFKEQ.

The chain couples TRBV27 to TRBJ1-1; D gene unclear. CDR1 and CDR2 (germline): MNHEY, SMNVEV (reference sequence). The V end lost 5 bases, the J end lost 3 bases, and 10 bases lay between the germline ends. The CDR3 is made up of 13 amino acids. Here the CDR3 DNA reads TGTGCCAGCAGTCCTAGCCCATACACTGAAGCTTTCTTT. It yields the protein CASSPSPYTEAFF.

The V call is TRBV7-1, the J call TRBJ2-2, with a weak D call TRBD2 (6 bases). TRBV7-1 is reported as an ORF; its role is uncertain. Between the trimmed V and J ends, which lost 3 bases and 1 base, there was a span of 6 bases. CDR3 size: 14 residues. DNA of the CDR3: TGTGCCAGCAGCTCCGGGGGGAACACCGGGGAGCTGTTTTTT. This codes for CASSSGGNTGELFF.

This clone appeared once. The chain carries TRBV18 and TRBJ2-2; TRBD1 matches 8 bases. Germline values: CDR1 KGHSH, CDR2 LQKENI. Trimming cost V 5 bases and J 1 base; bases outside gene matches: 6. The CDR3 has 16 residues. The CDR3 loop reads CASSKSGQGNTGELFF. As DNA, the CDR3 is TGTGCCAGCTCAAAATCAGGACAGGGGAACACCGGGGAGCTGTTTTTT. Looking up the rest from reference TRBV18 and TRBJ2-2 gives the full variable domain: NAGVMQNPRHLVRRRGQEARLRCSPMKGHSHVYWYRQLPEEGLKFMVYLQKENIIDESGMPKERFSAEFPKEGPSILRIQQVVRGDSAAYFCASSKSGQGNTGELFFGEGSRLTVL.

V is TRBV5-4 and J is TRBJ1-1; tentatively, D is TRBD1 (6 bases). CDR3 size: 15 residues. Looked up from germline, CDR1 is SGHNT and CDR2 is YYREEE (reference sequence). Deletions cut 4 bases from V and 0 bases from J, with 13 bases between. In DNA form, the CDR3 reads TGTGCCAGCAGCCCAAGGACAGAGATGAACACTGAAGCTTTCTTT. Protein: CASSPRTEMNTEAFF.

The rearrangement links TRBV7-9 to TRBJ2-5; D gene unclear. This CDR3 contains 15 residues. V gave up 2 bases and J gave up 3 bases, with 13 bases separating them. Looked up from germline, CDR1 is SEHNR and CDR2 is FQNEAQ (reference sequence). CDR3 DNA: TGTGCCAGCAGCTTACGGCAATACTACGAAGAGACCCAGTACTTC. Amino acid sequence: CASSLRQYYEETQYF. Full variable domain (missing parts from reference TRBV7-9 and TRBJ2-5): DTGVSQNPRHKITKRGQNVTFRCDPISEHNRLYWYRQTLGQGPEFLTYFQNEAQLEKSRLLSDRFSAERPKGSFSTLEIQRTEQGDSAMYLCASSLRQYYEETQYFGPGTRLLVL.

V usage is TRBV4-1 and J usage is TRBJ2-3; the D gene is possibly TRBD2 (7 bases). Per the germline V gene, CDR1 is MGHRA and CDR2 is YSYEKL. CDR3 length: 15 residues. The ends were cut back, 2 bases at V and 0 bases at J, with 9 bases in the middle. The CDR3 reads CASSQRGASTDTQYF. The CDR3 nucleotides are TGCGCCAGCAGCCAACGGGGGGCTAGCACAGATACGCAGTATTTT.

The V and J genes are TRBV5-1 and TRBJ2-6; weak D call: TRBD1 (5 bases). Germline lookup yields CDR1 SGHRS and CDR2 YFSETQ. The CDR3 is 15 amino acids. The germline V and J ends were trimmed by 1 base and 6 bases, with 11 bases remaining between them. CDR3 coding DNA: TGCGCCAGCAGCTTGCTCGGCAGGGAGGCCAACGTCCTGACTTTC. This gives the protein CASSLLGREANVLTF.

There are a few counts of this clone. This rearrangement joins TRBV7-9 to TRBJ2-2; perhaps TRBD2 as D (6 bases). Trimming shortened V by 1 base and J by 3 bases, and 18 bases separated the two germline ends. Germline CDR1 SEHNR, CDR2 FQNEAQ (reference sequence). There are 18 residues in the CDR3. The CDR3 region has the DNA TGTGCCAGCAGCTTAGAACTTAGGTTCGGGAGACACACCGGGGAGCTGTTTTTT. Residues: CASSLELRFGRHTGELFF.

CDR3 amino acids: CASSLPGLAGDTDTQYF. The CDR3 coding sequence is TGTGCCAGCAGCCTGCCTGGACTAGCGGGGGACACAGATACGCAGTATTTT. J is TRBJ2-3 and V is TRBV5-4, with 13 bases aligning to TRBD2. The V gene's germline CDR1 is SGHNT and CDR2 YYREEE (reference sequence). The CDR3 is made up of 17 amino acids. The V gene end was trimmed by 4 bases and the J gene end by 2 bases; junction bases not matched to a gene: 7.

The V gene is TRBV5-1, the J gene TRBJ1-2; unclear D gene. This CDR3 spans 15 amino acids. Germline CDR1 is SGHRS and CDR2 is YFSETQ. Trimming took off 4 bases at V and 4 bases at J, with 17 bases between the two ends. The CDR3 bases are TGCGCCAGCAGCCCCCCGATGGGCGGAGGCTATGGCTACACCTTC. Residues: CASSPPMGGGYGYTF.

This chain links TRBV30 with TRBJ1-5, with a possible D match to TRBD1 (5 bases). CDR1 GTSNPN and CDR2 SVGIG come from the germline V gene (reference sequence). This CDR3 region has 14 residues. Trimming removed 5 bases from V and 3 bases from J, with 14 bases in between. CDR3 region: CAWPQDTPNQPQHF. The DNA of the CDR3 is TGTGCCTGGCCCCAGGACACCCCCAATCAGCCCCAGCATTTT.

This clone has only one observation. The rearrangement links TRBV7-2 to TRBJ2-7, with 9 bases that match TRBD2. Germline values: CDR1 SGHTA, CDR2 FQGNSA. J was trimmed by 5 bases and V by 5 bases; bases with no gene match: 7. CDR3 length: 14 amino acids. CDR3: CASSPGRGGHEQYF. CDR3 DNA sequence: TGTGCCAGCAGCCCCGGGCGGGGGGGCCACGAGCAGTACTTC.